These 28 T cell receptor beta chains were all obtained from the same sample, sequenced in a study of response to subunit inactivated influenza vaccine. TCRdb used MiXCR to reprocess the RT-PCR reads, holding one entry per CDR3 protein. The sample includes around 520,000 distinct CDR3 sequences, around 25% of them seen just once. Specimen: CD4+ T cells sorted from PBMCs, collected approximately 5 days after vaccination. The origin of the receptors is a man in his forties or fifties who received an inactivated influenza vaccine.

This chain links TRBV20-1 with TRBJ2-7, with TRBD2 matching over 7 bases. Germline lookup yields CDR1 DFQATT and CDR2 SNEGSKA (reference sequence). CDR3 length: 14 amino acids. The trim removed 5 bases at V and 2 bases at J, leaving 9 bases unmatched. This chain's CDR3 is CSAARDGTTYEQYF. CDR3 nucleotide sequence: TGCAGTGCTGCACGGGACGGGACTACCTACGAGCAGTACTTC.

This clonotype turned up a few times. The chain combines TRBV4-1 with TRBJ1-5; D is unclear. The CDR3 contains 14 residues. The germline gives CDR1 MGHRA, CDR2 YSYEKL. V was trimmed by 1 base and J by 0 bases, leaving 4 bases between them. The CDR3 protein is CASSQAFSNQPQHF. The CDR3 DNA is TGCGCCAGCAGCCAAGCTTTTAGCAATCAGCCCCAGCATTTT.

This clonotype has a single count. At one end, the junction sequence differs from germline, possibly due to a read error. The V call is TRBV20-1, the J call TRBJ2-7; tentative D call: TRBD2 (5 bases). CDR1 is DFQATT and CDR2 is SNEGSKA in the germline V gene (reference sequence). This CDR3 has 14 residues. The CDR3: CSAGDDRDLIEQYF. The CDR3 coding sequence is TGCAGTGCTGGAGATGACCGGGATTTAATTGAGCAGTACTTC.

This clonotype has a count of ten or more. The CDR3 sequence is CSARGDRVAASSYNEQFF. CDR3 in DNA: TGCAGTGCTAGAGGGGACCGGGTGGCGGCGAGCTCCTACAATGAGCAGTTCTTC. The chain recombines TRBV20-1 with TRBJ2-1; D may be TRBD1 or TRBD2 (5 bases each). V was shortened by 1 base and J by 0 bases, with 19 bases between the two germline ends. Germline-derived CDR1 and CDR2 are DFQATT and SNEGSKA (reference sequence). The CDR3 has 18 amino acids.

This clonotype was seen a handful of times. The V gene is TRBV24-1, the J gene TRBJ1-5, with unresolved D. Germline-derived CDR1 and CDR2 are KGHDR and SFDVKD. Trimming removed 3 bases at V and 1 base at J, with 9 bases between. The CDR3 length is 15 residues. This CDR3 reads CATSDDGPSNQPQHF. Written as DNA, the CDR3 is TGTGCCACCAGTGATGACGGACCGAGCAATCAGCCCCAGCATTTT.

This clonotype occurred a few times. CDR3 in amino acids: CSARGVGFNTQYF. CDR3 bases: TGCAGTGCCAGGGGGGTGGGATTCAACACGCAGTATTTT. The chain links TRBV20-1 to TRBJ2-3; D possibly corresponds to TRBD1 (7 bases). Trimming stripped 6 bases from V and 9 bases from J, with 19 bases between. Per the germline V gene, CDR1 is DFQATT and CDR2 is SNEGSKA (reference sequence). CDR3 length: 13 residues.

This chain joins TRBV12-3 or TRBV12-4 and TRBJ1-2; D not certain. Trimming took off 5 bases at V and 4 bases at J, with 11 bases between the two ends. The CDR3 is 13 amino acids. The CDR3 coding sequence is TGTGCCAGCAGTCCCTCGACGGGCTATGGCTACACCTTC. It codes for CASSPSTGYGYTF.

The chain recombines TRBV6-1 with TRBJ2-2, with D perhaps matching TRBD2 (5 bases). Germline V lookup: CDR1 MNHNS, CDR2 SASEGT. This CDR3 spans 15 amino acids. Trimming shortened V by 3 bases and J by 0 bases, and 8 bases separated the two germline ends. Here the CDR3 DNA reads TGTGCCAGCAGTGATTTCGGGACGAACACCGGGGAGCTGTTTTTT. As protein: CASSDFGTNTGELFF.

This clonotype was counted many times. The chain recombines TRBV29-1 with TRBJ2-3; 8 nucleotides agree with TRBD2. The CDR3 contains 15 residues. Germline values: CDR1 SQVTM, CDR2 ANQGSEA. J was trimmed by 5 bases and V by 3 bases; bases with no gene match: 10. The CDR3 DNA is TGCAGCGTTGAGGGACTAGTAGGGATCCGAGATACGCAGTATTTT. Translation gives CSVEGLVGIRDTQYF.

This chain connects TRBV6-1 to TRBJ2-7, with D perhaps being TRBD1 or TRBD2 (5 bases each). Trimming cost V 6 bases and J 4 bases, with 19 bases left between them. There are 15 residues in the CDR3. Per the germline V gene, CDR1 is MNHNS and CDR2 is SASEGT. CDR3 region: CASRRWRQGMYEQYF. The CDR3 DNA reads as TGTGCCAGCAGGCGGTGGAGGCAGGGTATGTACGAGCAGTACTTC.

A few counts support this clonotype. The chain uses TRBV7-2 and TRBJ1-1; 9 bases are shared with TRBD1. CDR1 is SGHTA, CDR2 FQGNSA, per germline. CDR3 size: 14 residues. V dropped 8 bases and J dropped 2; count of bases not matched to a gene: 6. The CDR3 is CASGVQGANTEAFF. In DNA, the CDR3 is TGTGCCAGCGGTGTACAGGGGGCCAACACTGAAGCTTTCTTT.

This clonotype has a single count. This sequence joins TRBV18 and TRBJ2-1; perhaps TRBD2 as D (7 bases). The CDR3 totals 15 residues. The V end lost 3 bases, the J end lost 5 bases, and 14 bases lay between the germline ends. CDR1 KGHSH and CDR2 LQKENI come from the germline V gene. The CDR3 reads CASSPGLGGNNEQFF. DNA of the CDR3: TGTGCCAGCTCACCCGGACTAGGGGGAAACAATGAGCAGTTCTTC.

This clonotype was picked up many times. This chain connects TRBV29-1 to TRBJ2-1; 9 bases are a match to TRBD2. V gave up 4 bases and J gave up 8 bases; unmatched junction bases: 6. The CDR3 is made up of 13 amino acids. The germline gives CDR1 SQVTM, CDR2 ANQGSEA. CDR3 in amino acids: CSVGSGSLDEQFF. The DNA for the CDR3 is TGCAGCGTTGGTAGCGGGAGTCTCGATGAGCAGTTCTTC.

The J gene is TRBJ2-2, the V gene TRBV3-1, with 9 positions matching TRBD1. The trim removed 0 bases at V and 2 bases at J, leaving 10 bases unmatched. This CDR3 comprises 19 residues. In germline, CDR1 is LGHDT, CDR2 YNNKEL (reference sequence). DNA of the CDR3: TGTGCCAGCAGCCAAGATTGGATTTCGGGACAGGGAAACACCGGGGAGCTGTTTTTT. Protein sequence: CASSQDWISGQGNTGELFF.

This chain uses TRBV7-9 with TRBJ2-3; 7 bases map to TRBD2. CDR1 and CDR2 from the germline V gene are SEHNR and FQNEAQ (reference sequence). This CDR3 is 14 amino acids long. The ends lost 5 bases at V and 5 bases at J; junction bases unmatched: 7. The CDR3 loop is CASSQGLWEDTQYF. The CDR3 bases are TGTGCCAGCAGCCAGGGACTATGGGAAGATACGCAGTATTTT.

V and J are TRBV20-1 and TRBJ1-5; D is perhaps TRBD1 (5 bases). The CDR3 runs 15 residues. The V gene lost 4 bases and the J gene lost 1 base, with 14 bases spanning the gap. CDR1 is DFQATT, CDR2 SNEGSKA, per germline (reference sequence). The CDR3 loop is CSATRGEGSNQPQHF. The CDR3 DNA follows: TGCAGTGCTACGAGAGGGGAGGGAAGCAATCAGCCCCAGCATTTT.

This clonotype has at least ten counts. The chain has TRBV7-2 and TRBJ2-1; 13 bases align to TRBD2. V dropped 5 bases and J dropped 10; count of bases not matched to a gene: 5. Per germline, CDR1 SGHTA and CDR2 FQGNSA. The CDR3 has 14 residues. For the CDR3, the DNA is TGTGCCAGCAGCAAACCGGGACTAGCGGGGGAGCAGTTCTTC. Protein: CASSKPGLAGEQFF. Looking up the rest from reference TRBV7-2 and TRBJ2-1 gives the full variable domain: GAGVSQSPSNKVTEKGKDVELRCDPISGHTALYWYRQSLGQGLEFLIYFQGNSAPDKSGLPSDRFSAERTGGSVSTLTIQRTQQEDSAVYLCASSKPGLAGEQFFGPGTRLTVL.

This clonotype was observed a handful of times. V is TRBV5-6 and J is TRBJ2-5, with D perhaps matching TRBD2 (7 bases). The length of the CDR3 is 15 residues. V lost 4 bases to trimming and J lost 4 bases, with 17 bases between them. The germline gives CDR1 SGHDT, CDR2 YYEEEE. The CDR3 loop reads CASSPGGGSRETQYF. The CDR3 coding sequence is TGTGCCAGCAGCCCAGGCGGGGGCTCTAGAGAGACCCAGTACTTC.

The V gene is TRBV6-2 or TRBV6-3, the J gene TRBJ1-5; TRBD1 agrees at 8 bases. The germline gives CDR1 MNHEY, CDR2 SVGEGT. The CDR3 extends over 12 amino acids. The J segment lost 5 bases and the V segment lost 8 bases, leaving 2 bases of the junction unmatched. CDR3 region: CASGQGHQPQHF. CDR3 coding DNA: TGTGCCAGCGGACAGGGCCATCAGCCCCAGCATTTT.

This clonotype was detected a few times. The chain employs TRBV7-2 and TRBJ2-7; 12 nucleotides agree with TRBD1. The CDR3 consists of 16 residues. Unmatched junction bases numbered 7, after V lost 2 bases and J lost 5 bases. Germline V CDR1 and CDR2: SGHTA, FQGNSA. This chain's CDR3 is CASSLYGTGGRHEQYF. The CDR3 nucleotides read TGTGCCAGCAGCTTATACGGGACAGGGGGCAGACACGAGCAGTACTTC.

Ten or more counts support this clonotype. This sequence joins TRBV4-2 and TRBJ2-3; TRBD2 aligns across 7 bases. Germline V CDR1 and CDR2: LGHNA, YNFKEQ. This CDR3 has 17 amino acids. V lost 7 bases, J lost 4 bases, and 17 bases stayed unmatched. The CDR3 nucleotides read TGTGCCAGCACCAAAGACGTAGGGTCTAGCGGAGCAGATACGCAGTATTTT. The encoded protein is CASTKDVGSSGADTQYF.

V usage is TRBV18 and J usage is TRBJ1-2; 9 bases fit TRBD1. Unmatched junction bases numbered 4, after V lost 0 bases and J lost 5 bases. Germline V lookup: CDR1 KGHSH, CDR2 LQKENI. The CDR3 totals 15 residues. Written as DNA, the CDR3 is TGTGCCAGCTCACCACCCGGACAGGGGAAGTATGGCTACACCTTC. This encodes CASSPPGQGKYGYTF.

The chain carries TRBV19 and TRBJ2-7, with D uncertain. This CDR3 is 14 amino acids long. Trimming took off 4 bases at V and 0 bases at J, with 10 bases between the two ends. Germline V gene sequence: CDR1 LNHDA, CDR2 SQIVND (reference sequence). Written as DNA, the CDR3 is TGTGCCAGTAGTAGTGCCTACAGCTCCTACGAGCAGTACTTC. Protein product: CASSSAYSSYEQYF.

This CDR3 reads CSARDQSGNIQYF. DNA for the CDR3: TGCAGTGCTAGAGATCAGTCAGGGAACATTCAGTACTTC. V and J are TRBV20-1 and TRBJ2-4; perhaps TRBD1 as D (5 bases). From germline, CDR1 is DFQATT and CDR2 SNEGSKA (reference sequence). CDR3 size: 13 residues. Trimming left V 0 bases short and J 7 bases short, with 10 bases between.

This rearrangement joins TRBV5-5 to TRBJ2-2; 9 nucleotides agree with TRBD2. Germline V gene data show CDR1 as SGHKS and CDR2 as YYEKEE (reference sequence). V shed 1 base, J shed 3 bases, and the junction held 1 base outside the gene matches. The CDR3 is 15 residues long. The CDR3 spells CASSLSSGDTGELFF. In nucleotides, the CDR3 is TGTGCCAGCAGCTTGTCTAGCGGGGACACCGGGGAGCTGTTTTTT.

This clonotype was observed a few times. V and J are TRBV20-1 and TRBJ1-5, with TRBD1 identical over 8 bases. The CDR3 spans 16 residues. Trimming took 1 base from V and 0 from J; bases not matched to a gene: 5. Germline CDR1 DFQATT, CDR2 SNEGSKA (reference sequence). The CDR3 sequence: CSARGTGTNSNQPQHF. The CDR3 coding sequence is TGCAGTGCTAGAGGGACAGGGACGAATAGCAATCAGCCCCAGCATTTT.

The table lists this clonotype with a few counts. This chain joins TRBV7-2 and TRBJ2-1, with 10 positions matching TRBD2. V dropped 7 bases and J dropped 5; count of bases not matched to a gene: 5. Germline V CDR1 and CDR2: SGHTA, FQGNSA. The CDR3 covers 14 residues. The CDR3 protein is CASTGTSANNEQFF. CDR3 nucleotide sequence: TGTGCCAGCACCGGGACTAGCGCTAACAATGAGCAGTTCTTC.

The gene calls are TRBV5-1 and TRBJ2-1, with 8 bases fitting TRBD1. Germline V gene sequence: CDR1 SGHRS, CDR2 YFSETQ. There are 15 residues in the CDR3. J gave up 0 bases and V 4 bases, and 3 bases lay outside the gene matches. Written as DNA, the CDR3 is TGCGCCAGCAGCGAGGGGACAGGCTCCTACAATGAGCAGTTCTTC. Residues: CASSEGTGSYNEQFF.